The clone carrying this T cell receptor (beta chain) came up once. Authors' analysis steps: By means of reference gene primer amplification, nucleated cell counts were estimated. Profiling relied on immunoSEQ multiplex PCR, and the TCRdb table lists in-frame clones only, not all of them. V and J calls and clone size are given by that table; D and trimming were obtained from the DNA. The sample holds a few hundred thousand clones, approximately 82% seen once. The data belong to a study of blood T cell repertoires in COVID-19. Study-level background: Whether acute or convalescent, the COVID-19 samples came from the United States, Italy and Spain. PBMCs, B-cell-depleted T cells, or T cells were the source of the cDNA or gDNA that made up the material.

The specimen was peripheral blood. This TCR was recovered from a man in his thirties or forties who had recovered from COVID-19.

The CDR3 loop is CASSVASANNEQFF. The CDR3 DNA follows: TGTGCCAGCAGCGTAGCAAGCGCCAACAATGAGCAGTTCTTC. This chain joins TRBV9 and TRBJ2-1, with D unresolved. This CDR3 contains 14 residues. The germline V and J ends were trimmed by 0 bases and 5 bases, with 9 bases remaining between them. Germline-derived CDR1 and CDR2 are SGDLS and YYNGEE.